This TCR beta chain was recorded in a study of identical twins (dated by TCRdb to about 2016). As for the study more broadly: The study deep-sequenced TCR alpha and beta repertoires from monozygotic twins, unrelated adults of various ages and cord blood to test whether fetal clonotypes persist. Replicate twin experiments were performed at different times using different library preparation protocols to rule out contamination. Overall study results and their limits: Zero-insertion analyses could be partly confounded by invariant T cells such as MAIT and iNKT, although diverse VJ usage argued against such confounding for most clonotypes. Abundant cord blood beta clonotypes had fewer insertions, young adult naive repertoires showed a similar but weaker trend, and memory repertoires showed no such trend. In monozygotic twins, recombination models systematically underestimated out-of-frame TCR alpha sharing, but the models matched the sharing seen between unrelated individuals. Compared with coincidental sharing between unrelated individuals, out-of-frame TCR alpha sequences shared between twins had an excess of sequences with low generation probability. Excess twin sharing in beta out-of-frame sequences was weaker because fewer shared sequences lowered the signal-to-noise ratio. Conclusions relied on cross-sectional statistical analysis, since the same donors could not be followed over many years.

Trimming leaves V shorter by 2 bases and J shorter by 10 bases, with the junction holding 6 bases beyond the gene matches. The CDR3, cysteine through phenylalanine, is 14 amino acids long. CDR3 DNA only is kept here, 42 bases in frame from base 1. CDR1 and CDR2 are read off the germline V gene as SGHRS and YFSETQ. The library was prepared using 5' RACE. TCRdb names Illumina HiSeq 2000 as the instrument used. Template switching introduced a universal primer binding site; the final cDNA contained a unique molecular identifier, enabling accurate counting of TCR cDNA molecules. Specific primers in the conserved constant-segment region were used to synthesize first-strand cDNA for TCR alpha and beta chains. To control for contamination, each cDNA library was double barcoded with a SMART-Mk sample barcode plus Illumina barcodes. TruSeq adapter sequences and Illumina sample barcodes were added in two successive PCR steps. Sequencing of the TCR alpha and beta cDNA libraries was done on the Illumina HiSeq platform using custom primers. The study's own analysis went as follows. Unique molecular identifiers were extracted from raw reads with MiGEC, and CDR3 positions were determined with MiXCR. For each individual, recombination models were inferred using an EM algorithm with the repgenHMM and IGoR tools. The analysis of shared clonotypes was done with the tcR package in R, with sharing normalized by the product of cloneset sizes. To study raw recombination without the effects of thymic and clonal selection, out-of-frame nonproductive sequences were analyzed. The raw public reads went through TCRdb reprocessing: fastp at Q25, MiXCR clone calling, in-frame beta chains kept. Merged by CDR3 protein, the rows form single entries marked with the most common genes and DNA. The V and J calls were determined by TCRdb, not by the authors. In all, the sample holds about 210,000 distinct CDR3 sequences, and roughly a tenth of those were seen once. 5.1% of the sample belongs to the ten largest clones.

This clonotype was recorded at least ten times. The specificity of this receptor is unknown. No base-level quality is on record; no much larger clone is a single base apart. Every donor in the study was a healthy Caucasian. Miltenyi CD45RO+ enrichment and human naive T-cell isolation kits were used to isolate memory (CD45RO+) and naive T cells from PBMC. Sequencing was performed on memory (CD45RO+) T cells sorted from blood. What this sample's cell subset or site label stands for: CD45RO+ enriched T cells. The sequence was collected from a woman younger than 30 in good health. The chain is assembled from TRBV5-1 and TRBJ2-1; TRBD2 matches 10 bases in the middle. In nucleotides, the sequence is TGCGCCAGCAGCTTAACTAGCGGGAAGGTCGAGCAGTTCTTC. Its protein product is CASSLTSGKVEQFF. The CDR3, completed at both ends by the reference TRBV5-1 and TRBJ2-1 genes, gives the full variable domain KAGVTQTPRYLIKTRGQQVTLSCSPISGHRSVSWYQQTPGQGLQFLFEYFSETQRNKGNFPGRFSGRQFSNSRSEMNVSTLELGDSALYLCASSLTSGKVEQFFGPGTRLTVL.